The clone carrying this T cell receptor (beta chain) was counted between two and nine times. Its antigen is not identified. From germline, CDR1 is LNHDA and CDR2 SQIVND (reference sequence). V was cut by 5 bases and J by 4 bases, with 7 bases left in between. This CDR3 has 12 residues. This sample is drawn from a study of molecular identifiers for immune sequencing clone quantification. General observations from the study: Clonotypes surpassing 20 RNA copies contained over 98% of effector molecules, versus under 1% in naive cells.

Previously published methods and listed TCR primers were used for the bulk TCR libraries. TCRdb re-called the PCR reads through MiXCR, storing one row per CDR3 protein. The sample contains under 650,000 distinct CDR3 sequences, roughly 21% of which appear only once. The sample consisted of naive CD8+ T cells from blood, with Jurkat cell RNA spiked in. Subset described: FACS-sorted CD8+CD4-CCR7+CD45RA+ naive T cells. The TCR comes from a human donor in good health. Some libraries in this study had Jurkat cell RNA spiked in. This rearrangement joins TRBV19 to TRBJ2-3; D gene ambiguous. CDR3 coding DNA: TGTGCCAGTAGTCCCATGGCAGATACGCAGTATTTT. It translates to CASSPMADTQYF.